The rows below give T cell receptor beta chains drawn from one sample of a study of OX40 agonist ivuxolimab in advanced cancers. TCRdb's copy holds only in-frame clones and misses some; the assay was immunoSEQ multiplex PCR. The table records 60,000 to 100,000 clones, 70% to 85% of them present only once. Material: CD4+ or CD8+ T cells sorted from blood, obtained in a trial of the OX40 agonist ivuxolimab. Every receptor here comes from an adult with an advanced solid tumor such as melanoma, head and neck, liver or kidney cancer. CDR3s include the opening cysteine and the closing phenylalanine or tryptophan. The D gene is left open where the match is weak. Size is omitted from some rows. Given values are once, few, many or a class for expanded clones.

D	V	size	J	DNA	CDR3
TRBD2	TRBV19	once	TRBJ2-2	TGTGCCAGTAGTCCCCACCCGGGGGGGAGCGGGGAGCTGTTTTTT	CASSPHPGGSGELFF
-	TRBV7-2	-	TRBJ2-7	TGTGCCAGCAGCTCCAGGGGGGGCGGCGAGCAGTACTTC	CASSSRGGGEQYF
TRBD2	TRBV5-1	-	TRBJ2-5	TGCGCCAGCAGCCCACGGGGACTAGCGGGGCAAGAGACCCAGTACTTC	CASSPRGLAGQETQYF
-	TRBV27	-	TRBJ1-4	TGTGCCAGCAGTCCCGGAAGAGGACCGGGCGCGGGTGAAAAACTGTTTTTT	CASSPGRGPGAGEKLFF
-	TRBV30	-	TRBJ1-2	TGTGCCTGGGGGGGGTGGCAGGCCGTACGAGGCTACACCTTC	CAWGGWQAVRGYTF
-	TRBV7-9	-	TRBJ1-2	TGTGCCAGCAGCTTAGCGCCGTACTCCAATGGCTACACCTTC	CASSLAPYSNGYTF
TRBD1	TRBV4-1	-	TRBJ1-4	TGCGCCAGCAGCCCCGCAGGGACAGGGAATGAAAAACTGTTTTTT	CASSPAGTGNEKLFF
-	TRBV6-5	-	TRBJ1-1	TGTGCCAGCAGATTCAGGGAGGTAGAAGCTTTCTTT	CASRFREVEAFF
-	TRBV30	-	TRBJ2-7	TGTGCCTGGAACAGGGTTTCCTACGAGCAGTACTTC	CAWNRVSYEQYF
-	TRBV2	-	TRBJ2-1	TGTGCCAGCAGTGAAGAGTTCGGCAACGTTGAGCAGTTCTTC	CASSEEFGNVEQFF
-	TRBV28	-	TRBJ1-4	TGTGCCAGCACCCTAAGGGGGTCTGTAGAAAAACTGTTTTTT	CASTLRGSVEKLFF
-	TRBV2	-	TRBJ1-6	TGTGCCAGCAGTGAGGTTCGGACAGTTGGATCACCCCTCCACTTT	CASSEVRTVGSPLHF
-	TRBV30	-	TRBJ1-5	TGTGCCTGGAATGCGGCGCTCGGACAGCCCCAGCATTTT	CAWNAALGQPQHF
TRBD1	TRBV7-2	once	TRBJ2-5	TGTGCCAGCAGCTCCAGGACAGGGAAAGAGACCCAGTACTTC	CASSSRTGKETQYF
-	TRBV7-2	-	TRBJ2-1	TGTGCCAGCAGCGCAAATGGGGGGACTTACTACAATGAGCAGTTCTTC	CASSANGGTYYNEQFF